The clone carrying this TCR beta chain was found many times. This sample was taken from a study of identical twins. A universal primer site came from template switching; cDNA carried unique molecular identifiers. TCRdb re-analysed the 5' RACE reads in MiXCR, keeping a single row per CDR3 protein. The data show 1,800,000 or so distinct CDR3 sequences, roughly a third seen once. The CDR3 is 12 amino acids. Per the germline V gene, CDR1 is DFQATT and CDR2 is SNEGSKA (reference sequence). Trimming stripped 4 bases from V and 11 bases from J, with 15 bases between. This clonotype originated in a newborn girl in good health. J is TRBJ2-1 and V is TRBV20-1; D may be TRBD2 (5 bases). The sequenced sample was cord blood. The CDR3 region has the DNA TGCAGTGCTACGAAAGCGGAGGTAAAGCAGTTCTTC. Translation gives CSATKAEVKQFF.